This entry lists 19 T cell receptor beta chains sequenced from one sample in a study of blood T cell repertoires in COVID-19. The method was immunoSEQ multiplex PCR; TCRdb's version includes in-frame clones alone and lacks a portion of them. In the table there are some 150,000 clones, 84% of which are singletons. The sequencing sample was made of PBMCs or T cells enriched from blood (not recorded which). The receptors stem from a woman in her fifties or sixties who had been exposed to COVID-19.

This chain joins TRBV7-2 and TRBJ1-5; D is unresolved. V was cut by 1 base and J by 3 bases, with 10 bases left in between. The V gene's germline CDR1 is SGHTA and CDR2 FQGNSA. This CDR3 spans 15 amino acids. The CDR3 sequence is CASSLDVLLNQPQHF. The CDR3 coding sequence is TGTGCCAGCAGCTTAGACGTACTGCTCAATCAGCCCCAGCATTTT.

The chain links TRBV19 to TRBJ1-5; D might be TRBD1 (6 bases). The V and J ends lost 3 bases and 6 bases respectively, with 12 bases between them. The CDR3 extends over 14 amino acids. The V gene's germline CDR1 is LNHDA and CDR2 SQIVND (reference sequence). This CDR3 is CASSMGGGGQPQHF. CDR3 DNA sequence: TGTGCCAGTAGTATGGGCGGGGGCGGTCAGCCCCAGCATTTT.

CDR3 bases: TGCGCCAGCAGCCAAGATGTCCAGGGGGCTCCCTACGAGCAGTACTTC. Amino acids: CASSQDVQGAPYEQYF. The chain employs TRBV4-1 and TRBJ2-7, with 8 positions matching TRBD1. The V gene's germline CDR1 is MGHRA and CDR2 YSYEKL. There are 16 residues in the CDR3. V trimming: 0 bases; J trimming: 2 bases; junction bases outside the gene matches: 6.

The V call is TRBV6-1, the J call TRBJ1-5; 7 bases match TRBD1. V was pared by 2 bases and J by 4 bases, with 2 bases of the junction left unmatched. Germline CDR1 is MNHNS and CDR2 is SASEGT. The CDR3 loop spans 14 amino acids. As DNA, the CDR3 is TGTGCCAGCAGTGAAACAGGGGTAAATCAGCCCCAGCATTTT. Its translation is CASSETGVNQPQHF.

The gene calls are TRBV29-1 and TRBJ1-2; D may be TRBD1 (5 bases). The V gene lost 4 bases and the J gene lost 7 bases, with 25 bases spanning the gap. The CDR3 is 16 residues long. Germline V gene lookup returns CDR1 SQVTM and CDR2 ANQGSEA. In nucleotides, the CDR3 is TGCAGCGTTGTTTCGGGGGGGTTGAACTTCGTGGGTGGCTACACCTTC. Amino acids: CSVVSGGLNFVGGYTF.

The chain carries TRBV10-3 and TRBJ2-1, with D tentatively TRBD2 (6 bases). The germline gives CDR1 ENHRY, CDR2 SYGVKD. V lost 10 bases to trimming and J lost 15 bases, with 34 bases between them. The CDR3 is 16 amino acids. In DNA form, the CDR3 reads TGTGCCACCAGCCGGGCGGTAGCGGACGTTAAGAGCAGGCCGTTCTTC. Encoded protein: CATSRAVADVKSRPFF.

A few counts support this clone. The chain joins TRBV7-2 to TRBJ1-2; D unclear. Trimming took off 6 bases at V and 8 bases at J, with 13 bases between the two ends. CDR1 and CDR2 (germline): SGHTA, FQGNSA. This CDR3 comprises 12 residues. The CDR3 sequence: CASSTRVTGYTF. As DNA, the CDR3 is TGTGCCAGCAGTACACGTGTTACGGGCTACACCTTC.

The chain carries TRBV19 and TRBJ1-1; a weak D match, TRBD1 (5 bases). V lost 6 bases to trimming and J lost 7 bases, with 15 bases between them. The CDR3 is 13 amino acids. Germline loops: CDR1 LNHDA, CDR2 SQIVND (reference sequence). For the CDR3, the DNA is TGTGCCAGTAGGGGAACAATGGGGCGTGAAGCTTTCTTT. This codes for CASRGTMGREAFF.

The chain joins TRBV19 to TRBJ2-5; 10 nucleotides line up with TRBD2. V trimming: 9 bases; J trimming: 4 bases; junction bases outside the gene matches: 2. The CDR3 covers 12 residues. Per the germline V gene, CDR1 is LNHDA and CDR2 is SQIVND (reference sequence). The CDR3: CASRLAGETQYF. The CDR3 bases are TGTGCCAGCCGACTAGCGGGAGAGACCCAGTACTTC.

The chain joins TRBV20-1 to TRBJ2-1; D uncertain. Trimming left V 4 bases short and J 5 bases short, with 6 bases between. The CDR3 consists of 11 residues. Germline V gene lookup returns CDR1 DFQATT and CDR2 SNEGSKA (reference sequence). The CDR3 DNA follows: TGCAGTGCTACTATGGACAATGAGCAGTTCTTC. Its translation: CSATMDNEQFF.

This sequence joins TRBV25-1 and TRBJ1-1, with unresolved D. V lost 6 bases and J 0 bases, leaving 8 bases between the germline ends. CDR3 size: 13 residues. CDR1 and CDR2 from the germline V gene are MGHDK and SYGVNS. CDR3 coding DNA: TGTGCCAGCAGCGTTCGTATGAACACTGAAGCTTTCTTT. It encodes CASSVRMNTEAFF.

With regard to this clone: The junction departs from germline at one end; a sequencing error may be responsible. The chain is built from TRBV7-7 and TRBJ2-1, with D perhaps TRBD1 (5 bases). Per the germline V gene, CDR1 is SSHAT and CDR2 is FNYEAQ (reference sequence). This CDR3 contains 15 residues. This CDR3 reads CASSLGPGPGDEQFF. The CDR3 nucleotides are TGTGCTAGCAGCCTGGGGCCAGGCCCTGGGGATGAGCAGTTCTTC.

The genes are TRBV11-2 and TRBJ1-5; a possible D gene is TRBD1 (6 bases). The germline gives CDR1 SGHAT, CDR2 FQNNGV. V was shortened by 5 bases and J by 5 bases, with 16 bases between the two germline ends. There are 15 residues in the CDR3. The CDR3 bases are TGTGCCAGCAGCCCCCAGGACAGCCCATATCAGCCCCAGCATTTT. It specifies CASSPQDSPYQPQHF.

CDR3 nucleotides: TGTGCCAGTAGACGGTTTATCGGGAACACTGAAGCTTTCTTT. Translation gives CASRRFIGNTEAFF. V gene TRBV19 combines with J gene TRBJ1-1; unclear D gene. V was shortened by 6 bases and J by 1 base, with 12 bases between the two germline ends. The CDR3 length is 14 residues. Germline V gene sequence: CDR1 LNHDA, CDR2 SQIVND (reference sequence).

The chain joins TRBV7-2 to TRBJ2-1; possibly TRBD1 for D (6 bases). Trimming stripped 5 bases from V and 6 bases from J, with 20 bases between. The CDR3 loop spans 16 amino acids. Germline V CDR1 and CDR2: SGHTA, FQGNSA. CDR3 nucleotides: TGTGCCAGCAGCCGGGGAACAGGGATTATCGGCAATGAGCAGTTCTTC. Amino acids: CASSRGTGIIGNEQFF.

The chain links TRBV7-2 to TRBJ2-7; TRBD2 matches at 13 bases. V was pared by 1 base and J by 1 base, with 10 bases of the junction left unmatched. The CDR3 covers 19 residues. Germline V gene sequence: CDR1 SGHTA, CDR2 FQGNSA. The DNA for the CDR3 is TGTGCCAGCAGCTTAGGGACTAGCGGGGGTCGACAACTTTCCTACGAGCAGTACTTC. It is translated as CASSLGTSGGRQLSYEQYF.

The CDR3 loop reads CASSVEGAGNTIYF. The CDR3 DNA reads as TGTGCCAGCAGCGTAGAGGGAGCTGGAAACACCATATATTTT. The chain recombines TRBV9 with TRBJ1-3; no firm D call. Germline CDR1 is SGDLS and CDR2 is YYNGEE. V was pared by 0 bases and J by 2 bases, with 6 bases between. The CDR3 runs 14 residues.

This clone was found once. This sequence joins TRBV5-4 and TRBJ1-5; D is possibly TRBD1 (6 bases). Germline lookup yields CDR1 SGHNT and CDR2 YYREEE (reference sequence). CDR3 length equals 15 residues. V lost 4 bases and J 3 bases, leaving 14 bases between the germline ends. Here the CDR3 DNA reads TGTGCCAGCAGCCTGGGCGGACAGTCCAATCAGCCCCAGCATTTT. Amino acid sequence: CASSLGGQSNQPQHF.

V and J are TRBV18 and TRBJ1-5; 10 nucleotides match TRBD1. Germline trimming cut 2 bases from V and 0 bases from J; bases unmatched to any gene: 4. Germline-derived CDR1 and CDR2 are KGHSH and LQKENI. The CDR3 sequence is 17 residues long. The CDR3 DNA reads TGTGCCAGCTCACCAGCAGGGACAGGGGCTAGCAATCAGCCCCAGCATTTT. This sequence encodes CASSPAGTGASNQPQHF.